This TCR beta chain was captured in a study of cytomegalovirus exposure and HLA in healthy donors. General study findings and limits: Researchers had no immune exposure information except CMV serostatus available. The listing of 150 or so TCR beta chains classed them as cytomegalovirus-associated. In a later analysis, the majority of CMV-associated beta chains seemingly showed HLA restriction.

Each donor was nominally healthy when sampled (though unrecorded immune exposures were likely). As to this clone: Its antigen is still unknown.

Trimming at V came to 4 bases and at J to 2 bases, leaving 5 bases not matched to a gene. Germline CDR1 is SGHDT and CDR2 is YYEEEE. The CDR3 is 14 residues long. Both 60 Vbeta primers and 13 Jbeta primers went into the PCR. Only in-frame clones appear in the TCRdb table, and some are missing; sequencing was by immunoSEQ multiplex PCR. Altogether around 170,000 clones are present, 76% being singletons, with the ten largest covering 1.5% to 2%. This clonotype was obtained from a man between 18 and 35 years old in good health and CMV-seronegative. The rearrangement links TRBV5-6 to TRBJ2-7; the match to TRBD1 covers 8 bases. Specimen: PBMCs. CDR3 protein: CASSTGQGTYEQYF. CDR3 nucleotides: TGTGCCAGCAGCACCGGACAGGGAACCTACGAGCAGTACTTC.